Included here is one T cell receptor beta chain sequence, with context. The target antigen is unknown. V was trimmed by 0 bases and J by 4 bases, leaving 13 bases between them. CDR3 length: 15 residues. Germline CDR1 is SGHDT and CDR2 is YYEEEE. Donors were ostensibly healthy at sampling, although undocumented immune exposures were probable. This record belongs to a study of cytomegalovirus exposure and HLA in healthy donors. Broader study findings: Among TCR beta chains, those listed as cytomegalovirus-associated numbered about 160.

13 Jbeta primers and 60 Vbeta primers were used for the PCR. Generated by immunoSEQ multiplex PCR, the TCRdb table keeps only in-frame clones and is missing some. The data hold about 160,000 clones, with 84% observed a single time. This receptor was taken from a man aged 45-65 years in good health and CMV-seropositive. The sample was PBMCs. The chain has TRBV5-6 and TRBJ1-2; unclear D gene. The CDR3 reads CASSLGLGSGYGYTF. CDR3 coding DNA: TGTGCCAGCAGCTTGGGGCTCGGCTCAGGCTATGGCTACACCTTC.